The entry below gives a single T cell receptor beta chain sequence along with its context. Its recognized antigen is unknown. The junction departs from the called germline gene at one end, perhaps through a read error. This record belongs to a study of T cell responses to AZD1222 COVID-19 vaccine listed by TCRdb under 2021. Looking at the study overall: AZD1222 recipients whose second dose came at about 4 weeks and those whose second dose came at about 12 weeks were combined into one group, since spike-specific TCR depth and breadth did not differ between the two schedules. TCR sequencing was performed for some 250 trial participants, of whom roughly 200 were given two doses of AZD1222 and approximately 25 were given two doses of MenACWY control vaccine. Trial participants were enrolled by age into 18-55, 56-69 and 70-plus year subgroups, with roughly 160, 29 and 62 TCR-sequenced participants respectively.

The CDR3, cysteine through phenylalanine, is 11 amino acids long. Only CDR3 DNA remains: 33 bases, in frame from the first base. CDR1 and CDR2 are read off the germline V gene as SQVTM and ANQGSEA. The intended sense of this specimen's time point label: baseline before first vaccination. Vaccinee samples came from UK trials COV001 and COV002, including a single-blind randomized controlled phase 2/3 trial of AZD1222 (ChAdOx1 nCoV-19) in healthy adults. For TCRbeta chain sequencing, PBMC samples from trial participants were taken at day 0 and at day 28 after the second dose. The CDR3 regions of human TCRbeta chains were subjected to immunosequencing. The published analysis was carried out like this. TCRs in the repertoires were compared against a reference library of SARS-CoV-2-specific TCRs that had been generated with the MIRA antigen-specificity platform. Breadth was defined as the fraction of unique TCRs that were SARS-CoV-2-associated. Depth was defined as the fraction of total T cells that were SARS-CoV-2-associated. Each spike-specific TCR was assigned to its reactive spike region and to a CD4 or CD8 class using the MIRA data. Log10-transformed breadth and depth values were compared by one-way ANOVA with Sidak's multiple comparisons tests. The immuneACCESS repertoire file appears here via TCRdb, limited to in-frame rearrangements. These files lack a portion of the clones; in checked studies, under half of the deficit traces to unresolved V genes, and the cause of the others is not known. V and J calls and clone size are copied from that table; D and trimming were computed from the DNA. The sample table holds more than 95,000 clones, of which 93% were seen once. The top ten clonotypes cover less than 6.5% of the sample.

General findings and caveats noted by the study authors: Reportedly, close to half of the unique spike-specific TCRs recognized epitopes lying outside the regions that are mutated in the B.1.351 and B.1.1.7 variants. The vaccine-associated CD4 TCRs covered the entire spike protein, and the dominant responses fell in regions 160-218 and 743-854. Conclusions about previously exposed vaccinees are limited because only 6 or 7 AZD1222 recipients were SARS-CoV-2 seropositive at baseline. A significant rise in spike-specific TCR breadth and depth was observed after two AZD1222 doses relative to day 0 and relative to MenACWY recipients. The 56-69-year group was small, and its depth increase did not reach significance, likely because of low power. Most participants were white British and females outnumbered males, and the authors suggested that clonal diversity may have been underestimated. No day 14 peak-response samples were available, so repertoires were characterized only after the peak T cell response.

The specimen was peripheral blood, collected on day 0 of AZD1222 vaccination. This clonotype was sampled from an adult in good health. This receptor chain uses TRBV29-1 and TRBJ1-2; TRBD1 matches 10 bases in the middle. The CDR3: CSVEWDRGLLF. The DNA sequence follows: TGCAGCGTTGAATGGGACAGGGGTCTTCTCTTC.